One and the same sample provided the 21 T cell receptor beta chains below, sequenced in a study of OX40 agonist ivuxolimab in advanced cancers. The table came from immunoSEQ multiplex PCR; TCRdb's copy has only in-frame clones and leaves some out. The sample lists tens of thousands of clones; around 89% were seen once. The source was CD4+ or CD8+ T cells sorted from blood, collected in a trial of the OX40 agonist ivuxolimab. These receptor sequences come from an adult with an advanced solid tumor such as melanoma, head and neck, liver or kidney cancer.

The chain links TRBV5-1 to TRBJ1-1; D may be TRBD1 (5 bases). The length of the CDR3 is 17 residues. The germline V and J ends were trimmed by 1 base and 0 bases, with 16 bases remaining between them. Per the germline V gene, CDR1 is SGHRS and CDR2 is YFSETQ. DNA of the CDR3: TGCGCCAGCAGCTTGTTTAGGGGAGGGCCCATGAACACTGAAGCTTTCTTT. It translates to CASSLFRGGPMNTEAFF.

The chain combines TRBV7-2 with TRBJ2-1, with D possibly TRBD2 on 5 matching bases. Germline lookup yields CDR1 SGHTA and CDR2 FQGNSA. Trimming removed 5 bases at V and 5 bases at J, with 10 bases between. CDR3 size: 13 residues. The CDR3 is CASSQMRDNEQFF. The CDR3 DNA follows: TGTGCCAGCAGCCAAATGCGGGACAATGAGCAGTTCTTC.

V gene TRBV7-9 combines with J gene TRBJ2-3; D gene uncertain. The CDR3 is 19 residues long. The germline CDR1 and CDR2 sequences are SEHNR and FQNEAQ (reference sequence). Trimming left V 2 bases short and J 0 bases short, with 21 bases between. CDR3 DNA: TGTGCCAGCAGCTTACTCTCCTTAACGGTAAAACTAAGCACAGATACGCAGTATTTT. Protein: CASSLLSLTVKLSTDTQYF.

This clone was counted once. The chain combines TRBV6-1 with TRBJ2-1; D is possibly TRBD2 (6 bases). The V and J ends lost 0 bases and 7 bases respectively, with 16 bases between them. Germline-derived CDR1 and CDR2 are MNHNS and SASEGT. The CDR3 has 16 amino acids. CDR3 sequence: CASSEARRGWRNEQFF. CDR3 coding DNA: TGTGCCAGCAGTGAAGCGCGGAGGGGCTGGAGGAATGAGCAGTTCTTC.

As concerns this clone: Other DNA sequences in this sample translate to the same CDR3. The rearrangement uses TRBV28 and TRBJ1-2; D perhaps matches TRBD1 (6 bases). This CDR3 comprises 14 residues. Trimming stripped 6 bases from V and 4 bases from J, with 15 bases between. CDR1 and CDR2 from the germline V gene are MDHEN and SYDVKM. The CDR3 DNA sequence: TGTGCCAGCAGCCTCAGGGGACCCTCCTATGGCTACACCTTC. Amino acids: CASSLRGPSYGYTF.

This clone appeared a single time. The V and J genes are TRBV9 and TRBJ2-5; D gene uncertain. The CDR3 spans 14 residues. Germline CDR1 SGDLS, CDR2 YYNGEE. V shed 0 bases and J shed 1 base, with 7 bases lying between them. Written as DNA, the CDR3 is TGTGCCAGCAGCGTAGGTACCCGCCAAGAGACCCAGTACTTC. Protein: CASSVGTRQETQYF.

The rearrangement joins TRBV18 to TRBJ1-3; D is unclear. Germline V gene lookup returns CDR1 KGHSH and CDR2 LQKENI. This CDR3 is 14 amino acids long. The V gene lost 3 bases and the J gene lost 6 bases, with 12 bases spanning the gap. The CDR3 region is CASSPDGATNTIYF. CDR3 nucleotides: TGTGCCAGCTCACCCGACGGAGCAACAAACACCATATATTTT.

The J gene is TRBJ2-5, the V gene TRBV28, with D maybe TRBD2 (5 bases). V dropped 6 bases and J dropped 2 bases, with 13 bases sitting between them. The CDR3 is 14 amino acids. Germline CDR1 and CDR2: MDHEN and SYDVKM. Here the CDR3 reads CASSRTGNQETQYF. The CDR3 nucleotides read TGTGCCAGCAGCCGGACGGGGAATCAAGAGACCCAGTACTTC.

The V gene is TRBV6-1, the J gene TRBJ1-2; possible D gene TRBD1, 5 bases. The length of the CDR3 is 13 residues. The V gene's germline CDR1 is MNHNS and CDR2 SASEGT. V lost 5 bases and J lost 4, with 11 bases in between. The CDR3 nucleotides are TGTGCCAGCAGTCAACGCCAGGGCTATGGCTACACCTTC. Protein product: CASSQRQGYGYTF.

This clone was seen once. The chain carries TRBV18 and TRBJ1-2; 11 positions match TRBD1. CDR1 and CDR2 (germline): KGHSH, LQKENI. This CDR3 is built from 14 residues. Trimming at V came to 3 bases and at J to 5 bases, leaving 2 bases not matched to a gene. The CDR3 sequence: CASSPGTGGYGYTF. CDR3 DNA sequence: TGTGCCAGCTCACCGGGGACAGGGGGTTATGGCTACACCTTC.

The J gene is TRBJ2-5, the V gene TRBV9; 7 positions agree with TRBD1. The CDR3 runs to 15 residues. V lost 3 bases to trimming and J lost 5 bases; unmatched junction nucleotides: 10. The V gene's germline CDR1 is SGDLS and CDR2 YYNGEE. In nucleotides, the CDR3 is TGTGCCAGCAGCGCAAAGACAGGGTCTAGGGAGACCCAGTACTTC. Protein product: CASSAKTGSRETQYF. Based on the CDR3 plus reference TRBV9 and TRBJ2-5, the full variable domain is DSGVTQTPKHLITATGQRVTLRCSPRSGDLSVYWYQQSLDQGLQFLIQYYNGEERAKGNILERFSAQQFPDLHSELNLSSLELGDSALYFCASSAKTGSRETQYFGPGTRLLVL.

The CDR3 nucleotides read TGTGCCAGCCGGAAATCGGGCTACAATGAGCAGTTCTTC. Its translation: CASRKSGYNEQFF. This sequence joins TRBV14 and TRBJ2-1; D unresolved. This CDR3 comprises 13 residues. CDR1 is SGHDN, CDR2 FVKESK, per germline. The germline V and J ends were trimmed by 8 bases and 3 bases, with 11 bases remaining between them.

The rearrangement joins TRBV5-4 to TRBJ2-5; 7 bases map to TRBD2. CDR1 SGHNT and CDR2 YYREEE come from the germline V gene (reference sequence). The V gene end was trimmed by 2 bases and the J gene end by 9 bases; junction bases not matched to a gene: 7. The CDR3 extends over 13 amino acids. The CDR3 here is CASSLNQGGAQYF. In nucleotides, the CDR3 is TGTGCCAGCAGCTTAAATCAGGGAGGGGCCCAGTACTTC.

J is TRBJ2-6 and V is TRBV4-1; D is unresolved. Germline values: CDR1 MGHRA, CDR2 YSYEKL. CDR3 length: 16 amino acids. Trimming took 1 base from V and 4 from J, leaving 11 bases between them. CDR3 sequence (DNA): TGCGCCAGCAGCCAAGGCTCAACAGCCGGGGCCAACGTCCTGACTTTC. As protein: CASSQGSTAGANVLTF.

The gene calls are TRBV6-5 and TRBJ2-7; 7 bases line up with TRBD1. Per germline, CDR1 MNHEY and CDR2 SVGAGI. The CDR3 extends over 15 amino acids. V shed 6 bases and J 0 bases; nucleotides not matched to a gene: 8. The CDR3 region is CASSPTGSGSYEQYF. The CDR3 DNA reads TGTGCCAGCAGCCCGACAGGGTCGGGCTCCTACGAGCAGTACTTC.

The chain carries TRBV19 and TRBJ2-1; possibly TRBD1 for D (5 bases). There are 15 residues in the CDR3. From germline, CDR1 is LNHDA and CDR2 SQIVND (reference sequence). V lost 5 bases, J lost 4 bases, and 15 bases lay in between. CDR3 region: CASSSQVQAYNEQFF. The DNA of the CDR3 is TGTGCCAGTAGTTCTCAAGTACAGGCATACAATGAGCAGTTCTTC.

This chain connects TRBV20-1 to TRBJ1-2; TRBD1 is a possible D gene (6 bases). The CDR3 extends over 11 amino acids. Trimming left V 0 bases short and J 11 bases short, with 10 bases between. From germline, CDR1 is DFQATT and CDR2 SNEGSKA (reference sequence). The CDR3 coding sequence is TGCAGTGCTAGAGATGACAGGCCGTACACCTTC. Translation: CSARDDRPYTF.

This chain joins TRBV28 and TRBJ1-1; no clear D. Trimming took 5 bases from V and 4 from J, leaving 5 bases between them. The CDR3 has 11 amino acids. Germline CDR1 MDHEN, CDR2 SYDVKM. CDR3 coding DNA: TGTGCCAGCAGTAGGGTCACTGAAGCTTTCTTT. Translating gives CASSRVTEAFF.

The chain has TRBV29-1 and TRBJ2-5; D might be TRBD1 or TRBD2, each matching 7 bases. V shed 7 bases and J shed 4 bases, with 16 bases lying between them. The CDR3 has 13 amino acids. Per the germline V gene, CDR1 is SQVTM and CDR2 is ANQGSEA. CDR3 sequence reads: CSDPGGGGETQYF. The CDR3 nucleotides are TGCAGCGATCCAGGGGGGGGCGGAGAGACCCAGTACTTC.

The rearrangement uses TRBV7-6 and TRBJ1-6; D not certain. The ends were cut back, 5 bases at V and 7 bases at J, with 6 bases in the middle. Germline assignment: CDR1 SGHVS and CDR2 FNYEAQ. The CDR3 contains 12 residues. Written as DNA, the CDR3 is TGTGCCAGCAGCCTCAGGAATTCACCCCTCCACTTT. Residues: CASSLRNSPLHF.

The chain joins TRBV5-1 to TRBJ1-2; D is possibly TRBD1 (6 bases). The CDR3 has 12 amino acids. The germline gives CDR1 SGHRS, CDR2 YFSETQ. Trimming removed 4 bases at V and 5 bases at J, with 9 bases between. The CDR3 loop is CASSAGQYGYTF. The CDR3 bases are TGCGCCAGCAGCGCAGGACAGTATGGCTACACCTTC.